The source of this T cell receptor beta chain is a study of Ad26.COV2.S vaccination and SARS-CoV-2 variants (dated by TCRdb to 2020 to 2023). Regarding the study in general: Donors in the vaccine arm were drawn from COV1001, a phase I-IIa trial of Ad26.COV2.S in healthy adults that was multicentre, randomized, double-blind and placebo-controlled. TCRbeta repertoire sequencing was used to assess the specificity and breadth of SARS-CoV-2-reactive T cell receptors after Ad26.COV2.S vaccination. Blinding of investigators to trial group allocation was maintained during experiments and outcome assessment. Participants in the trial were split at random into five groups of five each, receiving low-dose or high-dose Ad26.COV2.S once or twice, or else placebo on both occasions. Dosing of Ad26.COV2.S was intramuscular, at either 5x10^10 or 1x10^11 viral particles, delivered as one shot or as two shots spaced 56 days apart. The TCR-sequenced set comprised around 30 samples: some 19 Ad26.COV2.S vaccine recipients, 5 placebo recipients and 8 SARS-CoV-2 convalescent individuals.

TCRbeta CDR3 regions were sequenced with the immunoSEQ Assay. After extraction, genomic DNA underwent amplification by bias-controlled multiplex PCR, followed by high-throughput sequencing. The original pipeline was this. To quantify the absolute abundance of each unique TCRbeta CDR3 region, sequences were collapsed and filtered. T cell fraction was estimated by normalization of TCRbeta template counts to usable DNA, with usable DNA being measured through amplification of reference genes present in all nucleated cells. Repertoire TCRs were annotated as SARS-CoV-2-specific by exact matching of V gene, CDR3 amino acid sequence and J gene to a known reactive TCR set. The reference SARS-CoV-2 TCR set was derived from MIRA and filtered for enrichment in COVID-19-positive ImmuneCODE repertoires, a step that removed public or cross-reactive TCRs. Using the MIRA antigens, annotated TCRs were further analysed by specific ORF or by position within an ORF. Depth was the summed frequency of annotated unique rearrangements, while breadth was defined as annotated unique rearrangements over total unique productive rearrangements. Group comparisons of TCR breadth used two-sided Wilcoxon rank-sum tests. TCRdb obtained this table from immuneACCESS and retained in-frame rearrangements with V and J assigned. These tables miss some clones; where compared with another copy, unresolved V genes account for less than half of the shortfall, and the remainder is unexplained. V and J calls and clone size are those listed in that table; D and trimming were worked out from the DNA. The sample table holds around 300,000 clones, of which around 89% were seen once. 6.4% of the sample is held by the ten biggest clonotypes.

On this clone itself: This receptor's antigen is unknown. The sample holds no much larger clone one base away, and base qualities are not on file.

The treatment or condition label of this sample denotes: around 19 received Ad26.COV2.S at low or high dose, single or two shots; about 5 received placebo; per-sample allocation not given. For vaccine and placebo recipients, the sequenced repertoires came from samples collected on day 63 after the first injection. In Cohort 1b, 25 adults aged 18-55 years were enrolled at a single site in Boston, USA, between 29 July and 7 August 2020. As a vaccine, Ad26.COV2.S was a replication-incompetent adenovirus type 26 vector that expressed a prefusion-stabilized SARS-CoV-2 spike protein derived from the original Wuhan strain. For this chain, trimming is 3 bases at the V end and 2 bases at the J end, and the number of junction bases without a gene match is 4. For CDR1 and CDR2, the germline V gene lists MGHRA and YSYEKL. Spanning cysteine to phenylalanine, the CDR3 consists of 16 amino acids. Only the CDR3 part of the read is kept: 48 bases, read in frame from the first base.

The full study reports these points: Compared with placebo recipients, Ad26.COV2.S recipients showed higher spike-specific TCR breadth (P = 0.0014). The authors noted that the TCR breadth and depth analyses may have underestimated total T cell responses. Comparable non-spike TCR breadth was observed between vaccine and placebo recipients, consistent with only spike being contained in the vaccine. The study was not powered for comparison of responses between vaccine doses or regimens. After vaccination, spike-specific CD8+ and CD4+ T cell responses were reported to show substantial breadth.

The chain is made from TRBV4-1 and TRBJ2-1; 10 central bases correspond to TRBD2. Sequencing was performed on peripheral blood, taken in a trial of Ad26.COV2.S vaccine versus placebo. The sequence was obtained from a person aged 18-65 years who received the Ad26.COV2.S COVID-19 vaccine or a placebo. The CDR3 region reads CASSQSGTSAYNEQFF. In nucleotides, the sequence is TGCGCCAGCAGCCAGTCCGGGACTAGCGCCTACAATGAGCAGTTCTTC.